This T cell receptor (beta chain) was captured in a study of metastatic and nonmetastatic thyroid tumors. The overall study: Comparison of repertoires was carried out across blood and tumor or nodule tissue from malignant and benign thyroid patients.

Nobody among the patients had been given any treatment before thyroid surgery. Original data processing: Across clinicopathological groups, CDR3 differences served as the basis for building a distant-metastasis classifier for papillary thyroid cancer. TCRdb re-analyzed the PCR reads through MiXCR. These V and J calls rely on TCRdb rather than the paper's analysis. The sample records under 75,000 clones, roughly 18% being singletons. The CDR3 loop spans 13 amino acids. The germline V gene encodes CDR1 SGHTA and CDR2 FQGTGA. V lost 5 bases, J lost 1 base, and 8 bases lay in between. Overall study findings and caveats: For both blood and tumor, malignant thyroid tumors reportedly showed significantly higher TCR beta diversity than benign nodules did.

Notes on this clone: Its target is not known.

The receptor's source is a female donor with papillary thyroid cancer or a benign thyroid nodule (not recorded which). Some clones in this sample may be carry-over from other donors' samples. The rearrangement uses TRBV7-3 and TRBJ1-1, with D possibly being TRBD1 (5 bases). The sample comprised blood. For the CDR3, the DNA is TGTGCCAGCAGCCGTGACAGGAACACTGAAGCTTTCTTT. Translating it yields CASSRDRNTEAFF. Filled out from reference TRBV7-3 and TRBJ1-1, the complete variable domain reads GAGVSQTPSNKVTEKGKYVELRCDPISGHTALYWYRQSLGQGPEFLIYFQGTGAADDSGLPNDRFFAVRPEGSVSTLKIQRTERGDSAVYLCASSRDRNTEAFFGQGTRLTVV.